The 32 T cell receptor beta chains given below trace back to one sample, sequenced in a study of blood T cell repertoires in COVID-19. The method was immunoSEQ multiplex PCR; TCRdb's version includes in-frame clones alone and lacks a portion of them. Of about 97,000 clones listed, more than 75% were seen once; the top ten hold around 20%. The sequenced material came from peripheral blood. Source of these receptors: a human donor in a cohort sampled during active COVID-19.

The chain combines TRBV6-6 with TRBJ1-3, with 8 positions matching TRBD1. J was trimmed by 0 bases and V by 2 bases; bases with no gene match: 3. The CDR3 contains 16 residues. Germline values: CDR1 MNHNY, CDR2 SVGAGI (reference sequence). CDR3 DNA sequence: TGTGCCAGCAGTTACGGCAGGGGGCTCTCTGGAAACACCATATATTTT. Residues: CASSYGRGLSGNTIYF.

The V and J genes are TRBV28 and TRBJ2-1; TRBD1 matches 10 bases. V gave up 9 bases and J gave up 9 bases; unmatched junction bases: 8. In germline, CDR1 is MDHEN, CDR2 SYDVKM. This CDR3 is 13 amino acids long. The CDR3 coding sequence is TGTGCCAGTAGAATGACAGGGGGCGGTGAGCAGTTCTTC. Translating gives CASRMTGGGEQFF.

The rearrangement uses TRBV20-1 and TRBJ2-6; no clear D gene. With 3 bases removed from V and 4 bases from J, the gap between germline ends came to 10 bases. The CDR3 extends over 14 amino acids. Germline loops: CDR1 DFQATT, CDR2 SNEGSKA (reference sequence). CDR3 region: CSASSPSGANVLTF. CDR3 coding DNA: TGCAGTGCTAGTTCCCCGTCGGGGGCCAACGTCCTGACTTTC.

The chain employs TRBV6-5 and TRBJ2-1; 10 bases are a match to TRBD2. Germline lookup yields CDR1 MNHEY and CDR2 SVGAGI. V trimming: 6 bases; J trimming: 9 bases; junction bases outside the gene matches: 11. The CDR3 loop spans 15 amino acids. CDR3 protein: CASSLIAGGRSEQFF. Here the CDR3 DNA reads TGTGCCAGCAGCCTAATAGCGGGAGGCCGGAGTGAGCAGTTCTTC.

The chain combines TRBV4-3 with TRBJ1-2, with D unclear. The CDR3 has 15 residues. Germline CDR1 is LGHNA and CDR2 is YSLEER. Trimming stripped 1 base from V and 1 base from J, with 10 bases between. CDR3 protein: CASSQATEINYGYTF. The CDR3 coding sequence is TGCGCCAGCAGCCAAGCTACGGAGATTAACTATGGCTACACCTTC.

The rearrangement joins TRBV28 to TRBJ2-7; TRBD1 is a possible D gene (6 bases). Germline V gene sequence: CDR1 MDHEN, CDR2 SYDVKM. CDR3 length: 16 residues. V was pared by 3 bases and J by 2 bases, with 17 bases between. Written as DNA, the CDR3 is TGTGCCAGCAGTTTCACCCCAGGGGCTCAAGCCTACGAGCAGTACTTC. Translating it yields CASSFTPGAQAYEQYF.

The chain employs TRBV6-5 and TRBJ1-3; D is perhaps TRBD1 (6 bases). Germline-derived CDR1 and CDR2 are MNHEY and SVGAGI. V gave up 8 bases and J gave up 6 bases, with 11 bases separating them. CDR3 length: 12 residues. The CDR3 sequence: CASGGGVNTIYF. The DNA for the CDR3 is TGTGCCAGCGGAGGGGGGGTAAACACCATATATTTT.

The gene calls are TRBV6-5 and TRBJ2-3; 7 bases are shared with TRBD1. V shed 6 bases, J shed 1 base, and the junction held 7 bases outside the gene matches. Germline-derived CDR1 and CDR2 are MNHEY and SVGAGI. The CDR3 runs to 15 residues. This chain's CDR3 is CASRKSTGRTDTQYF. CDR3 in DNA: TGTGCCAGCAGAAAATCGACAGGGCGCACAGATACGCAGTATTTT.

The chain recombines TRBV6-6 with TRBJ1-1; D is unclear. The CDR3 has 11 amino acids. Germline V gives CDR1 MNHNY, CDR2 SVGAGI (reference sequence). V gave up 5 bases and J gave up 8 bases, with 9 bases separating them. The CDR3 nucleotides read TGTGCCAGCAGTGCGGGCCCGGAAGCTTTCTTT. As protein: CASSAGPEAFF.

This clone was seen a single time. V gene TRBV3-1 (or the pseudogene TRBV3-2) combines with J gene TRBJ2-1; 10 bases align to TRBD2. V trimming: 1 base; J trimming: 5 bases; junction bases outside the gene matches: 2. Germline loops: CDR1 LGHDT, CDR2 YNNKEL (reference sequence). The CDR3 is 15 amino acids. DNA for the CDR3: TGTGCCAGCAGCCAAGGACTAGCGGGTAACAATGAGCAGTTCTTC. Its translation: CASSQGLAGNNEQFF.

The rearrangement uses TRBV29-1 and TRBJ1-5; weak D call: TRBD1 (6 bases). The CDR3 runs to 13 residues. V lost 6 bases to trimming and J lost 7 bases, with 16 bases between them. Germline V lookup: CDR1 SQVTM, CDR2 ANQGSEA. The CDR3 coding sequence is TGCAGCGTCTCGGACAGCCTCGGGCAGCCCCAGCATTTT. Protein product: CSVSDSLGQPQHF. The full variable domain, completed using reference TRBV29-1 and TRBJ1-5, is SAVISQKPSRDICQRGTSLTIQCQVDSQVTMMFWYRQQPGQSLTLIATANQGSEATYESGFVIDKFPISRPNLTFSTLTVSNMSPEDSSIYLCSVSDSLGQPQHFGDGTRLSIL.

Only one count was recorded for this clone. V usage is TRBV6-5 and J usage is TRBJ2-3, with 8 positions matching TRBD2. The ends lost 8 bases at V and 4 bases at J; junction bases unmatched: 11. The CDR3 spans 15 residues. CDR1 and CDR2 (germline): MNHEY, SVGAGI. The CDR3 DNA reads TGTGCCAGCGGTACAGCGGGAGTGGGGGCAGATACGCAGTATTTT. Residues: CASGTAGVGADTQYF.

This chain joins TRBV13 and TRBJ2-1; 11 bases fit TRBD2. The CDR3 length is 19 residues. In germline, CDR1 is PRHDT, CDR2 FYEKMQ (reference sequence). The trim removed 0 bases at V and 4 bases at J, leaving 11 bases unmatched. CDR3 residues: CASSLGRLAGGETYNEQFF. Written as DNA, the CDR3 is TGTGCCAGCAGCTTAGGTCGCTTAGCGGGAGGGGAGACATACAATGAGCAGTTCTTC.

The chain joins TRBV28 to TRBJ2-4; TRBD2 matches 9 bases. Germline V gives CDR1 MDHEN, CDR2 SYDVKM. This CDR3 is built from 14 residues. V shed 4 bases, J shed 7 bases, and the junction held 5 bases outside the gene matches. The CDR3 DNA sequence: TGTGCCAGCAGTTGGACTAGCGTCGGGAACATTCAGTACTTC. Amino acid sequence: CASSWTSVGNIQYF.

The J gene is TRBJ1-5, the V gene TRBV28; 7 positions agree with TRBD1. Germline V lookup: CDR1 MDHEN, CDR2 SYDVKM. The CDR3 has 14 residues. V trimming: 4 bases; J trimming: 4 bases; junction bases outside the gene matches: 4. The CDR3 bases are TGTGCCAGCAGTTCCGGACAGGATAATCAGCCCCAGCATTTT. Protein sequence: CASSSGQDNQPQHF.

The V and J genes are TRBV7-9 and TRBJ2-1, with 9 bases identical to TRBD1. V lost 3 bases to trimming and J lost 9 bases; unmatched junction nucleotides: 6. The germline V gene has CDR1 SEHNR and CDR2 FQNEAQ (reference sequence). This CDR3 spans 14 amino acids. CDR3 bases: TGTGCCAGCAGCTTGGGGACAGGGTATGTTGAGCAGTTCTTC. Protein product: CASSLGTGYVEQFF. The entire variable domain, with the rest obtained from reference TRBV7-9 and TRBJ2-1, is as follows: DTGVSQNPRHKITKRGQNVTFRCDPISEHNRLYWYRQTLGQGPEFLTYFQNEAQLEKSRLLSDRFSAERPKGSFSTLEIQRTEQGDSAMYLCASSLGTGYVEQFFGPGTRLTVL.

The J gene is TRBJ2-3, the V gene TRBV5-4; 8 bases align to TRBD2. The CDR3 has 15 residues. The V segment lost 1 base and the J segment 6 bases; nucleotides outside the gene matches: 7. In germline, CDR1 is SGHNT, CDR2 YYREEE (reference sequence). The CDR3 DNA reads as TGTGCCAGCAGCTTGAACGGGAGGGGCGCGGATACGCAGTATTTT. Protein product: CASSLNGRGADTQYF. The complete variable domain, with remaining parts taken from reference TRBV5-4 and TRBJ2-3, reads ETGVTQSPTHLIKTRGQQVTLRCSSQSGHNTVSWYQQALGQGPQFIFQYYREEENGRGNFPPRFSGLQFPNYSSELNVNALELDDSALYLCASSLNGRGADTQYFGPGTRLTVL.

J is TRBJ2-4 and V is TRBV9; 13 bases agree with TRBD2. V was clipped by 6 bases and J by 8 bases; unmatched bases: 11. CDR3 length equals 16 residues. The germline CDR1 and CDR2 sequences are SGDLS and YYNGEE. The CDR3 bases are TGTGCCAGCACGGGGACTAGCGGGAAAGAAGATGACATTCAGTACTTC. Translation: CASTGTSGKEDDIQYF.

This clone turned up a few times. The chain couples TRBV2 to TRBJ1-5, with no clear D. CDR3 length: 14 residues. The ends were cut back, 6 bases at V and 5 bases at J, with 14 bases in the middle. Germline V gene lookup returns CDR1 SNHLY and CDR2 FYNNEI. The CDR3: CASSPDINYQPQHF. CDR3 in DNA: TGTGCCAGCAGCCCCGACATTAATTATCAGCCCCAGCATTTT.

The chain carries TRBV28 and TRBJ1-5, with D unresolved. The V end was cut by 3 bases, the J end by 7 bases, with 19 bases between. Germline CDR1 MDHEN, CDR2 SYDVKM. There are 16 residues in the CDR3. The DNA for the CDR3 is TGTGCCAGCAGTTTTAAGGGTCTTTCGGGGAGACAGCCCCAGCATTTT. Amino acids: CASSFKGLSGRQPQHF.

The chain employs TRBV28 and TRBJ1-2, with TRBD1 identical over 9 bases. J lost 5 bases, V lost 6 bases, and 10 bases had no gene match. The CDR3 runs to 15 residues. CDR1 MDHEN and CDR2 SYDVKM come from the germline V gene. The DNA for the CDR3 is TGTGCCAGCAGGGAGACCACAGGGACAGGGTATGGCTACACCTTC. Translation gives CASRETTGTGYGYTF.

V gene TRBV29-1 combines with J gene TRBJ2-5; 8 nucleotides match TRBD2. The CDR3 is 13 residues long. After removal of 2 bases from V and 10 bases from J, the junction contained 9 bases not matched to a gene. Germline CDR1 reads SQVTM; CDR2 reads ANQGSEA. The CDR3 coding sequence is TGCAGCGTTGAACTGGGACTAGGTGGTTTCCAGTACTTC. Encoded protein: CSVELGLGGFQYF. Full variable domain (outside the CDR3, taken from reference TRBV29-1 and TRBJ2-5): SAVISQKPSRDICQRGTSLTIQCQVDSQVTMMFWYRQQPGQSLTLIATANQGSEATYESGFVIDKFPISRPNLTFSTLTVSNMSPEDSSIYLCSVELGLGGFQYFGPGTRLLVL.

The chain couples TRBV5-1 to TRBJ1-2; TRBD1 agrees at 7 bases. Trimming cost V 7 bases and J 2 bases; bases outside gene matches: 11. This CDR3 region has 15 residues. Germline CDR1 SGHRS, CDR2 YFSETQ. DNA of the CDR3: TGCGCCAGCCGAACTAATACAGGGGTGAACTATGGCTACACCTTC. This encodes CASRTNTGVNYGYTF.

The J gene is TRBJ2-5, the V gene TRBV29-1, with a possible D match to TRBD1 (6 bases). This CDR3 region has 14 residues. The V end lost 6 bases, the J end lost 4 bases, and 18 bases lay between the germline ends. Germline values: CDR1 SQVTM, CDR2 ANQGSEA. CDR3 nucleotide sequence: TGCAGCGTCCCGGGTGTTGGGGGCGGAGAGACCCAGTACTTC. Residues: CSVPGVGGGETQYF.

This clone was detected only once. This chain joins TRBV12-3 or TRBV12-4 and TRBJ2-7; 9 bases map to TRBD1. V trimming: 5 bases; J trimming: 6 bases; junction bases outside the gene matches: 5. The CDR3 has 13 amino acids. CDR3 coding DNA: TGTGCCAGCAGTATACAGACAGGGGGCGAGCAGTACTTC. Its translation is CASSIQTGGEQYF.

This clone occurred a few times. The chain employs TRBV7-8 and TRBJ1-5, with no clear D. Germline CDR1 is SGHVS and CDR2 is FQNEAQ. The CDR3 covers 15 residues. The ends were cut back, 1 base at V and 2 bases at J, with 9 bases in the middle. The CDR3 loop is CASSLGRVGNQPQHF. CDR3 nucleotides: TGTGCCAGCAGCTTAGGTAGAGTCGGCAATCAGCCCCAGCATTTT.

This clone was seen a single time. This chain uses TRBV7-2 with TRBJ1-1; D call uncertain. Per the germline V gene, CDR1 is SGHTA and CDR2 is FQGNSA. V was trimmed by 5 bases and J by 2 bases, leaving 18 bases between them. This CDR3 is built from 16 residues. CDR3 sequence reads: CASSQDAAASNTEAFF. CDR3 coding DNA: TGTGCCAGCAGCCAAGATGCCGCGGCTAGTAACACTGAAGCTTTCTTT. The variable domain in full, completed from reference TRBV7-2 and TRBJ1-1, reads GAGVSQSPSNKVTEKGKDVELRCDPISGHTALYWYRQSLGQGLEFLIYFQGNSAPDKSGLPSDRFSAERTGGSVSTLTIQRTQQEDSAVYLCASSQDAAASNTEAFFGQGTRLTVV.

The chain combines TRBV28 with TRBJ1-2; D is unclear. Per germline, CDR1 MDHEN and CDR2 SYDVKM. Trimming removed 0 bases at V and 8 bases at J, with 10 bases between. The CDR3 length is 13 residues. CDR3 sequence reads: CASSLWDREGYTF. CDR3 coding DNA: TGTGCCAGCAGTTTATGGGACCGGGAGGGCTACACCTTC.

The chain recombines TRBV5-7 with TRBJ2-7; 9 bases are shared with TRBD2. TRBV5-7 is an open reading frame, and its role is uncertain. The CDR3 has 15 residues. The V segment lost 5 bases and the J segment 5 bases; nucleotides outside the gene matches: 11. The CDR3 is CASSSSGLAGDEQYF. The CDR3 DNA sequence: TGTGCCAGCAGTTCAAGCGGTTTAGCGGGAGACGAGCAGTACTTC.

The count of this clone is one. V is TRBV20-1 and J is TRBJ1-1; D possibly corresponds to TRBD1 (5 bases). This CDR3 has 16 residues. Germline CDR1 DFQATT, CDR2 SNEGSKA (reference sequence). V lost 3 bases to trimming and J lost 0 bases, with 17 bases between them. The CDR3 DNA follows: TGCAGTGCTAGTGACCCCAGGGCGAATATGAACACTGAAGCTTTCTTT. This encodes CSASDPRANMNTEAFF.

This clone was seen once. The chain is built from TRBV2 and TRBJ2-5; 12 positions match TRBD2. J gave up 1 base and V 6 bases, and 3 bases lay outside the gene matches. The CDR3 length is 15 residues. The germline V gene encodes CDR1 SNHLY and CDR2 FYNNEI. The CDR3 region has the DNA TGTGCCAGCAGAAGACTAGCGGGAGCCCAAGAGACCCAGTACTTC. Translating it yields CASRRLAGAQETQYF.

The chain is built from TRBV29-1 and TRBJ1-1, with 9 bases that match TRBD1. CDR3 size: 14 residues. The V segment lost 7 bases and the J segment 7 bases; nucleotides outside the gene matches: 13. Looked up from germline, CDR1 is SQVTM and CDR2 is ANQGSEA. For the CDR3, the DNA is TGCAGCGCAAGTTTGGCACAGGGGGCGGATGAAGCTTTCTTT. As protein: CSASLAQGADEAFF.